Each of the 26 T cell receptor beta chains below was sequenced from the same sample in a study of response to subunit inactivated influenza vaccine. TCRdb passed the RT-PCR reads through MiXCR, listing each CDR3 protein once. The sample contains roughly 500,000 distinct CDR3 sequences, 16% of which appear only once. Source: CD4+ T cells sorted from PBMCs, taken less than 30 months after vaccination. These receptors all come from a man between 50 and 69 years old who received an inactivated influenza vaccine.

This clonotype appeared a few times. The chain carries TRBV12-3 or TRBV12-4 and TRBJ2-2; 7 bases are a match to TRBD1. V was pared by 6 bases and J by 2 bases, with 6 bases of the junction left unmatched. This CDR3 is built from 15 residues. As DNA, the CDR3 is TGTGCCAGCAGACCGGGACAGACAAACACCGGGGAGCTGTTTTTT. Translation gives CASRPGQTNTGELFF.

The gene calls are TRBV11-1 and TRBJ2-7; D remains ambiguous. The germline V gene encodes CDR1 SGHAT and CDR2 FQDESV (reference sequence). V lost 5 bases and J lost 3, with 11 bases in between. This CDR3 has 13 amino acids. The CDR3 sequence: CASSRAGGYEQYF. The CDR3 DNA follows: TGTGCCAGCAGCCGAGCAGGCGGCTACGAGCAGTACTTC.

The chain employs TRBV5-1 and TRBJ1-6; 7 positions agree with TRBD1. With 4 bases clipped from V and 9 bases from J, the junction kept 7 bases outside the gene matches. CDR3 length: 14 amino acids. The germline CDR1 and CDR2 sequences are SGHRS and YFSETQ. CDR3 residues: CASSTGQVASPLHF. CDR3 nucleotide sequence: TGCGCCAGCAGCACCGGACAGGTAGCTTCACCCCTCCACTTT.

There are a few counts of this clonotype. This sequence joins TRBV6-2 or TRBV6-3 and TRBJ2-2; TRBD1 is a possible D gene (6 bases). Trimming pared 6 bases from V and 6 bases from J, leaving 17 bases between. From germline, CDR1 is MNHEY and CDR2 SVGEGT. This CDR3 has 15 residues. DNA for the CDR3: TGTGCCAGCAGCACAGGGCAACGTATGTCCGGGGAGCTGTTTTTT. Encoded protein: CASSTGQRMSGELFF.

The J gene is TRBJ1-1, the V gene TRBV29-1, with D perhaps TRBD1 (6 bases). The CDR3 is 13 amino acids. V dropped 5 bases and J dropped 4 bases, with 14 bases sitting between them. Germline V gene lookup returns CDR1 SQVTM and CDR2 ANQGSEA. Here the CDR3 DNA reads TGCAGCGTTTCCCAACAGGGCGCCACTGAAGCTTTCTTT. Protein product: CSVSQQGATEAFF.

The V gene is TRBV4-2, the J gene TRBJ2-2, with D hard to call. The V gene's germline CDR1 is LGHNA and CDR2 YNFKEQ. The CDR3 runs to 17 residues. With 5 bases removed from V and 0 bases from J, the gap between germline ends came to 16 bases. The chain's CDR3 is CASSRSRRAANTGELFF. The CDR3, as DNA: TGTGCCAGCAGCAGAAGCCGCCGGGCCGCGAACACCGGGGAGCTGTTTTTT.

CDR3 sequence reads: CSASVQETQYF. In nucleotides, the CDR3 is TGCAGTGCTAGCGTCCAAGAGACCCAGTACTTC. The chain has TRBV20-1 and TRBJ2-5; D ambiguous. The CDR3 consists of 11 residues. The germline V gene encodes CDR1 DFQATT and CDR2 SNEGSKA (reference sequence). The V gene lost 3 bases and the J gene lost 1 base, with 3 bases spanning the gap.

In its sample, this clonotype was seen a few times. CDR3 amino acids: CASSLDSRGYEQYF. The CDR3 bases are TGCGCCAGCAGCTTGGATTCCAGGGGCTACGAGCAGTACTTC. This chain connects TRBV5-1 to TRBJ2-7; TRBD1 is a possible D gene (6 bases). Trimming took off 0 bases at V and 3 bases at J, with 10 bases between the two ends. Looked up from germline, CDR1 is SGHRS and CDR2 is YFSETQ. The CDR3 totals 14 residues.

This clonotype occurred a few times. The V and J genes are TRBV24-1 and TRBJ2-1; tentatively, D is TRBD2 (6 bases). The V gene's germline CDR1 is KGHDR and CDR2 SFDVKD. The ends were cut back, 7 bases at V and 4 bases at J, with 10 bases in the middle. The CDR3 runs 13 residues. DNA for the CDR3: TGTGCCACCAGCTTTCGGGGGTACAATGAGCAGTTCTTC. As protein: CATSFRGYNEQFF.

This clonotype has more than one count but fewer than ten. This sequence joins TRBV10-2 and TRBJ2-5; 8 bases fit TRBD2. Trimming took 5 bases from V and 4 from J; bases not matched to a gene: 6. The CDR3 is 14 residues long. CDR1 and CDR2 from the germline V gene are WSHSY and SAAADI. CDR3 residues: CASSRAGGGETQYF. The CDR3 DNA reads TGCGCCAGCAGTAGGGCGGGAGGAGGAGAGACCCAGTACTTC.

In its sample, this clonotype was seen many times. The gene calls are TRBV4-2 and TRBJ2-2, with a tentative D call TRBD2 (5 bases). CDR3 length equals 17 residues. Germline V gene lookup returns CDR1 LGHNA and CDR2 YNFKEQ. V was shortened by 0 bases and J by 4 bases, with 15 bases between the two germline ends. CDR3 protein: CASSQDLPQAGTGELFF. The CDR3 bases are TGTGCCAGCAGCCAAGATCTGCCCCAGGCGGGCACCGGGGAGCTGTTTTTT.

This clonotype was found a few times. The chain combines TRBV18 with TRBJ2-6, with 9 bases aligning to TRBD1. J was trimmed by 4 bases and V by 8 bases; bases with no gene match: 9. CDR1 is KGHSH and CDR2 is LQKENI in the germline V gene. The CDR3 extends over 16 amino acids. CDR3 nucleotide sequence: TGTGCCAGCGCCCCGGGACAGGGTCTCGGGGCCAACGTCCTGACTTTC. Translating it yields CASAPGQGLGANVLTF.

This clonotype was counted a few times. The chain couples TRBV20-1 to TRBJ2-7; D ambiguous. The V end was cut by 1 base, the J end by 6 bases, with 7 bases between. The CDR3 loop spans 11 amino acids. Germline V gene data show CDR1 as DFQATT and CDR2 as SNEGSKA (reference sequence). For the CDR3, the DNA is TGCAGTGCTAGAGCAGCGCCCGAGCAGTACTTC. This codes for CSARAAPEQYF.

The V and J genes are TRBV20-1 and TRBJ2-2; possible D gene TRBD2, 7 bases. Trimming cost V 3 bases and J 6 bases, with 26 bases left between them. Germline V gene lookup returns CDR1 DFQATT and CDR2 SNEGSKA (reference sequence). The CDR3 spans 18 residues. The CDR3 protein is CSARGGSPEQGSAGELFF. DNA for the CDR3: TGCAGTGCTAGGGGGGGGTCCCCTGAGCAGGGGTCGGCCGGGGAGCTGTTTTTT.

The gene calls are TRBV10-3 and TRBJ2-3; 8 nucleotides match TRBD1. This CDR3 spans 13 amino acids. With 9 bases clipped from V and 2 bases from J, the junction kept 4 bases outside the gene matches. Germline-derived CDR1 and CDR2 are ENHRY and SYGVKD. The chain's CDR3 is CAMQGADTDTQYF. The CDR3 nucleotides are TGTGCCATGCAGGGGGCCGACACAGATACGCAGTATTTT.

The chain employs TRBV3-1 and TRBJ2-1; 8 bases are shared with TRBD2. Unmatched junction bases numbered 10, after V lost 5 bases and J lost 4 bases. This CDR3 contains 16 residues. Germline values: CDR1 LGHDT, CDR2 YNNKEL (reference sequence). CDR3 amino acids: CASSSRTSLHYNEQFF. CDR3 nucleotides: TGTGCCAGCAGCTCCAGGACTAGCCTCCATTACAATGAGCAGTTCTTC.

The J gene is TRBJ2-3, the V gene TRBV7-2; TRBD1 is a possible D gene (6 bases). Germline CDR1 SGHTA, CDR2 FQGNSA. The CDR3 is made up of 15 amino acids. V was shortened by 5 bases and J by 1 base, with 13 bases between the two germline ends. Here the CDR3 reads CASSTRQAGTDTQYF. CDR3 bases: TGTGCCAGCAGCACCCGACAGGCCGGCACAGATACGCAGTATTTT.

J is TRBJ2-3 and V is TRBV4-3; D perhaps matches TRBD2 (6 bases). Trimming shortened V by 1 base and J by 2 bases, and 13 bases separated the two germline ends. Per the germline V gene, CDR1 is LGHNA and CDR2 is YSLEER. The CDR3 has 16 residues. Here the CDR3 DNA reads TGCGCCAGCAGCCAAGCACCGGGACTGTACACAGATACGCAGTATTTT. As protein: CASSQAPGLYTDTQYF.

There are many counts of this clonotype. The chain links TRBV25-1 to TRBJ2-1, with D uncertain. Looked up from germline, CDR1 is MGHDK and CDR2 is SYGVNS. The CDR3 runs 15 residues. V lost 1 base and J 5 bases, leaving 12 bases between the germline ends. The CDR3 DNA reads TGTGCCAGCAGTGAATTGAGCTTTCAGAACAATGAGCAGTTCTTC. It translates to CASSELSFQNNEQFF.

This chain connects TRBV29-1 to TRBJ2-5; no definite D call. Looked up from germline, CDR1 is SQVTM and CDR2 is ANQGSEA. This CDR3 contains 12 residues. Trimming pared 6 bases from V and 0 bases from J, leaving 8 bases between. The CDR3: CSVRLNQETQYF. CDR3 nucleotide sequence: TGCAGCGTCAGACTGAACCAAGAGACCCAGTACTTC.

The chain uses TRBV7-2 and TRBJ1-5; the D gene is possibly TRBD1 (5 bases). CDR1 SGHTA and CDR2 FQGNSA come from the germline V gene. With 10 bases removed from V and 3 bases from J, the gap between germline ends came to 16 bases. This CDR3 has 14 amino acids. The CDR3 loop reads CATSLRGPNQPQHF. DNA for the CDR3: TGTGCCACCTCGCTGCGGGGCCCCAATCAGCCCCAGCATTTT.

This clonotype was detected a few times. This rearrangement joins TRBV6-1 to TRBJ1-4; perhaps TRBD1 as D (5 bases). Germline loops: CDR1 MNHNS, CDR2 SASEGT. Trimming took off 1 base at V and 4 bases at J, with 16 bases between the two ends. The CDR3 has 17 residues. The CDR3 DNA reads as TGTGCCAGCAGTGAAGACGTCGCGGGACCTTATAATGAAAAACTGTTTTTT. This translates into CASSEDVAGPYNEKLFF.

The chain combines TRBV20-1 with TRBJ2-1, with TRBD2 matching 8 bases. CDR1 is DFQATT and CDR2 is SNEGSKA in the germline V gene (reference sequence). V lost 6 bases, J lost 1 base, and 14 bases stayed unmatched. The CDR3 loop spans 17 amino acids. The CDR3 sequence: CSAHSGDLLGSYNEQFF. The CDR3 DNA follows: TGCAGTGCCCATAGCGGGGACCTTCTAGGGTCCTACAATGAGCAGTTCTTC.

The gene calls are TRBV14 and TRBJ1-2; D not resolved. The CDR3 totals 12 residues. V was pared by 6 bases and J by 4 bases, with 9 bases between. Germline V CDR1 and CDR2: SGHDN, FVKESK. CDR3 sequence reads: CASSPSVYGYTF. The DNA for the CDR3 is TGTGCCAGCAGTCCCAGCGTCTATGGCTACACCTTC.

V gene TRBV20-1 combines with J gene TRBJ1-1, with D perhaps TRBD1 (6 bases). V was trimmed by 6 bases and J by 2 bases, leaving 13 bases between them. Per germline, CDR1 DFQATT and CDR2 SNEGSKA (reference sequence). The CDR3 extends over 13 amino acids. This CDR3 reads CSAGDTGNTEAFF. The CDR3 coding sequence is TGCAGTGCAGGGGACACCGGCAACACTGAAGCTTTCTTT.

This sequence joins TRBV3-1 and TRBJ2-3; 10 nucleotides agree with TRBD2. Unmatched junction bases numbered 6, after V lost 5 bases and J lost 1 base. CDR3 size: 16 residues. CDR1 and CDR2 (germline): LGHDT, YNNKEL (reference sequence). The CDR3 protein is CASSSKTSGRTDTQYF. The CDR3 DNA reads TGTGCCAGCAGCTCTAAGACTAGCGGGCGCACAGATACGCAGTATTTT.